This T cell receptor (beta chain) was recovered during a study of blood T cell repertoires in COVID-19. Whole-study context: COVID-19 samples, acute and convalescent, were from the United States, Italy and Spain. The analysed material was cDNA or gDNA that came from T cells, B-cell-depleted T cells, or PBMCs.

This CDR3 contains 13 residues. CDR1 and CDR2 from the germline V gene are MNHEY and SMNVEV (reference sequence). Trimming cost V 3 bases and J 6 bases, with 9 bases left between them. In the study's own analysis: Counts of nucleated cells, estimated from reference gene primer amplification, were obtained. Here immunoSEQ multiplex PCR was the method, and the copy in TCRdb shows in-frame clones only, minus some. V and J calls and clone size are those listed in that table; D and trimming were worked out from the DNA. The table has roughly 100,000 clones, 81% seen once. This receptor was identified in a man older than 75 with active or convalescent COVID-19. This chain connects TRBV27 to TRBJ1-5; possible D gene TRBD1, 6 bases. The material sequenced was peripheral blood. CDR3 sequence (DNA): TGTGCCAGCAGTTTTCTACAGGGTCAGCCCCAGCATTTT. Translating gives CASSFLQGQPQHF.